Below, 16 T cell receptor beta chains from the same sample are listed, as sequenced in a study of molecular identifiers for immune sequencing clone quantification. MiXCR, run by TCRdb on the PCR reads, gives a single entry per CDR3 protein. The sample has about 70,000 distinct CDR3 sequences; 18% are singletons. Specimen: naive CD8+ T cells from blood, with Jurkat cell RNA spiked in. Subset in this sample: FACS-sorted CD8+CD4-CCR7+CD45RA+ naive T cells. The receptor source for this set is a human donor in good health. Some libraries in this study had Jurkat cell RNA spiked in.

The CDR3 region is CATSRPPGGLSSYEQYF. DNA of the CDR3: TGTGCCACCAGCAGACCCCCGGGGGGCCTAAGCTCCTACGAGCAGTACTTC. The chain links TRBV15 to TRBJ2-7, with D maybe TRBD2 (7 bases). The CDR3 has 17 amino acids. V was clipped by 2 bases and J by 0 bases, with 17 bases between them. Germline V gene lookup returns CDR1 LNHNV and CDR2 YYDKDF (reference sequence).

In this sample, this clonotype turned up many times. The chain couples TRBV10-3 to TRBJ2-7; tentatively, D is TRBD2 (6 bases). Per germline, CDR1 ENHRY and CDR2 SYGVKD. The CDR3 is 16 amino acids. V was shortened by 4 bases and J by 2 bases, with 18 bases between the two germline ends. CDR3 protein: CAISGRAGTDAYEQYF. CDR3 sequence (DNA): TGTGCCATCAGTGGGAGGGCGGGGACCGATGCCTACGAGCAGTACTTC.

This clonotype was picked up many times. The J gene is TRBJ2-5, the V gene TRBV5-1; D gene unclear. The V gene lost 0 bases and the J gene lost 5 bases, with 5 bases spanning the gap. The germline V gene has CDR1 SGHRS and CDR2 YFSETQ. This CDR3 is 12 amino acids long. The CDR3 loop is CASSLVGETQYF. CDR3 sequence (DNA): TGCGCCAGCAGCTTGGTGGGGGAGACCCAGTACTTC.

This clonotype was counted a few times. A junction boundary mismatches the germline segment, possibly from a read error. The V gene is TRBV5-6, the J gene TRBJ2-3; D not certain. Per germline, CDR1 SGHDT and CDR2 YYEEEE. CDR3 length equals 14 residues. CDR3 nucleotides: TGTGCCAGCAGCTTGGGTGTTAGCAGAGATACGCAGTATTTT. Its translation: CASSLGVSRDTQYF.

Many counts were recorded for this clonotype. The genes are TRBV13 and TRBJ2-7; the D gene could be TRBD1 or TRBD2 (5 bases each). The CDR3 is made up of 15 amino acids. With 5 bases removed from V and 0 bases from J, the gap between germline ends came to 14 bases. Germline loops: CDR1 PRHDT, CDR2 FYEKMQ (reference sequence). The DNA of the CDR3 is TGTGCCAGCAGCCAGGCCGGGACGGTCTCCTACGAGCAGTACTTC. Protein sequence: CASSQAGTVSYEQYF. Complete variable domain (other parts from reference TRBV13 and TRBJ2-7): AAGVIQSPRHLIKEKRETATLKCYPIPRHDTVYWYQQGPGQDPQFLISFYEKMQSDKGSIPDRFSAQQFSDYHSELNMSSLELGDSALYFCASSQAGTVSYEQYFGPGTRLTVT.

Of note for this clonotype: Just one base apart from a much larger clone, this may be a read error. V usage is TRBV28 and J usage is TRBJ2-7; TRBD2 matches 11 bases. This CDR3 comprises 17 residues. CDR1 is MDHEN and CDR2 is SYDVKM in the germline V gene. The trim removed 4 bases at V and 1 base at J, leaving 9 bases unmatched. CDR3 protein: CASSSNPGLAESYEQYF. For the CDR3, the DNA is TGTGCCAGCAGTTCCAACCCGGGACTAGCGGAGTCCTACGAGCAGTACTTC.

This clonotype showed up just a few times. The V gene is TRBV20-1, the J gene TRBJ2-7, with D perhaps matching TRBD1 (6 bases). V lost 0 bases to trimming and J lost 2 bases, with 17 bases between them. Germline V gives CDR1 DFQATT, CDR2 SNEGSKA (reference sequence). This CDR3 region has 16 residues. Here the CDR3 reads CSARDQGGTTTYEQYF. The DNA for the CDR3 is TGCAGTGCTAGAGATCAAGGTGGGACAACAACCTACGAGCAGTACTTC.

This clonotype was detected ten times or more. The chain couples TRBV19 to TRBJ2-7; 11 bases match TRBD2. This CDR3 comprises 14 residues. The germline CDR1 and CDR2 sequences are LNHDA and SQIVND (reference sequence). Losses at the gene ends were 8 bases for V and 4 bases for J; bases not matched to a gene: 7. The CDR3 DNA reads as TGTGCCAGTGGACTAGCGGGTTCCCCATACGAGCAGTACTTC. Translated, it gives CASGLAGSPYEQYF.

V and J are TRBV2 and TRBJ1-5, with 7 bases that match TRBD1. There are 14 residues in the CDR3. Germline V CDR1 and CDR2: SNHLY, FYNNEI. The trim removed 6 bases at V and 2 bases at J, leaving 4 bases unmatched. The DNA of the CDR3 is TGTGCCAGCAGGCCAACAGGGGGCAATCAGCCCCAGCATTTT. This gives the protein CASRPTGGNQPQHF.

This clonotype occurred many times. The rearrangement joins TRBV6-5 to TRBJ2-2; tentative D call: TRBD1 (6 bases). Trimming removed 0 bases from V and 5 bases from J, with 10 bases in between. Germline-derived CDR1 and CDR2 are MNHEY and SVGAGI. CDR3 length: 15 residues. CDR3 coding DNA: TGTGCCAGCAGTTACTCCTCAGGGGTAACCGGGGAGCTGTTTTTT. Translating gives CASSYSSGVTGELFF.

On this clonotype itself: This may come from a read error, since a much larger clone is one base off. The chain uses TRBV14 and TRBJ2-7; D is tentatively TRBD1 or TRBD2 (5 bases each). Germline V gene lookup returns CDR1 SGHDN and CDR2 FVKESK. Trimming shortened V by 2 bases and J by 9 bases, and 11 bases separated the two germline ends. This CDR3 spans 12 amino acids. In DNA form, the CDR3 reads TGTGCCAGCAGCCAATCTGGGGACGGGCAGTACTTC. It translates to CASSQSGDGQYF.

The table lists this clonotype with many counts. The chain employs TRBV10-3 and TRBJ1-5; 7 bases line up with TRBD1. Germline assignment: CDR1 ENHRY and CDR2 SYGVKD. The CDR3 length is 13 residues. V was clipped by 5 bases and J by 11 bases; unmatched bases: 9. The CDR3 DNA sequence: TGTGCCATCAGTCAAAATACAGGGGCGGCCCAGCATTTT. This codes for CAISQNTGAAQHF.

This clonotype was detected many times. V usage is TRBV24-1 and J usage is TRBJ2-3, with D maybe TRBD1 (5 bases). Trimming shortened V by 4 bases and J by 2 bases, and 9 bases separated the two germline ends. This CDR3 comprises 14 residues. Germline CDR1 is KGHDR and CDR2 is SFDVKD. The CDR3 nucleotides are TGTGCCACCAGTGAACGGACACACACAGATACGCAGTATTTT. It translates to CATSERTHTDTQYF.

V is TRBV12-3 or TRBV12-4 and J is TRBJ2-3, with 11 positions matching TRBD2. The CDR3 spans 15 residues. V trimming: 6 bases; J trimming: 2 bases; junction bases outside the gene matches: 4. Written as DNA, the CDR3 is TGTGCCAGCAGGGGGACTAGCGGTTACACAGATACGCAGTATTTT. This sequence encodes CASRGTSGYTDTQYF.

This clonotype was seen a handful of times. V gene TRBV7-8 combines with J gene TRBJ2-1; possibly TRBD2 for D (6 bases). The germline CDR1 and CDR2 sequences are SGHVS and FQNEAQ. This CDR3 is built from 19 residues. Trimming left V 5 bases short and J 4 bases short, with 27 bases between. The CDR3 DNA reads as TGTGCCAGCAGCCCCGCAAGGGCAGGAGAGGTGGGGGGTTACAATGAGCAGTTCTTC. Translating gives CASSPARAGEVGGYNEQFF. The whole variable domain, remainder taken from reference TRBV7-8 and TRBJ2-1, is GAGVSQSPRYKVAKRGQDVALRCDPISGHVSLFWYQQALGQGPEFLTYFQNEAQLDKSGLPSDRFFAERPEGSVSTLKIQRTQQEDSAVYLCASSPARAGEVGGYNEQFFGPGTRLTVL.

This clonotype was counted at least ten times. The CDR3 DNA reads TGCGCCAGCAGCCAAGTGAGCGGGAGGGCCCATGAGCAGTTCTTC. Translating it yields CASSQVSGRAHEQFF. This sequence joins TRBV4-1 and TRBJ2-1; 10 nucleotides agree with TRBD2. Losses at the gene ends were 1 base for V and 8 bases for J; bases not matched to a gene: 5. From germline, CDR1 is MGHRA and CDR2 YSYEKL. This CDR3 region has 15 residues.